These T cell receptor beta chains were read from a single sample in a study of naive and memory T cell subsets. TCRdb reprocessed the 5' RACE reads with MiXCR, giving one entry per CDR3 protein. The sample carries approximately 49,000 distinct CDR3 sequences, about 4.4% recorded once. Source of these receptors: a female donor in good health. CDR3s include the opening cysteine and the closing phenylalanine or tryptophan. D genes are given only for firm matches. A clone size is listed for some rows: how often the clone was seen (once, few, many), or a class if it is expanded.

CDR3nt: TGCAGCGTTCGTAGCGACTCAACCTACAATGAGCAGTTCTTC
CDR3aa: CSVRSDSTYNEQFF
v_gene: TRBV29-1
d_gene: -
abundance: many
j_gene: TRBJ2-1

CDR3nt: TGTGCCATCTCAGAGAGACAAGAGACCCAGTACTTC
CDR3aa: CAISERQETQYF
v_gene: TRBV10-3
d_gene: -
abundance: many
j_gene: TRBJ2-5

CDR3nt: TGTGCCAGCAGCTTGGGCGATCAGCCCCAGCATTTT
CDR3aa: CASSLGDQPQHF
v_gene: TRBV5-6
d_gene: -
abundance: -
j_gene: TRBJ1-5

CDR3nt: TGTGCCAGCAGCTTACCAAAAGAGACCCAGTACTTC
CDR3aa: CASSLPKETQYF
v_gene: TRBV5-4
d_gene: -
abundance: many
j_gene: TRBJ2-5

CDR3nt: TGTGCCAGCAGCGGAAAGGGACAGGGGACCTACGAGCAGTACTTC
CDR3aa: CASSGKGQGTYEQYF
v_gene: TRBV7-8
d_gene: TRBD1
abundance: many
j_gene: TRBJ2-7

CDR3nt: TGCGCCAGCAGCCAAGATTTGGGACAGGAGATTGTCTACGAGCAGTACTTC
CDR3aa: CASSQDLGQEIVYEQYF
v_gene: TRBV4-3
d_gene: TRBD1
abundance: -
j_gene: TRBJ2-7

CDR3nt: TGTGCCAGCAGCTTGGGTCAGGGGGTAAATGAGCAGTTCTTC
CDR3aa: CASSLGQGVNEQFF
v_gene: TRBV7-3
d_gene: TRBD1
abundance: many
j_gene: TRBJ2-1

CDR3nt: TGTGCCAGTAGTCCATCCGACAGGGGTTACGAGCAGTACTTC
CDR3aa: CASSPSDRGYEQYF
v_gene: TRBV19
d_gene: TRBD1
abundance: many
j_gene: TRBJ2-7

CDR3nt: TGTGCCAGCAGTCTAAGTTGGGGGAACACTGAAGCTTTCTTT
CDR3aa: CASSLSWGNTEAFF
v_gene: TRBV6-2/TRBV6-3
d_gene: -
abundance: few
j_gene: TRBJ1-1

CDR3nt: TGCAGTGCTAGAGATCTGGACAGGGATGGCGGGGAGCTGTTTTTT
CDR3aa: CSARDLDRDGGELFF
v_gene: TRBV20-1
d_gene: TRBD1
abundance: many
j_gene: TRBJ2-2

CDR3nt: TGCGCCAGCAGCGAAATGGGTACCTCCTACGAGCAGTACTTC
CDR3aa: CASSEMGTSYEQYF
v_gene: TRBV5-1
d_gene: -
abundance: many
j_gene: TRBJ2-7

CDR3nt: TGTGCCAGCAGCTTAGCCCCCCAGAGAGAGCAGTTCTTC
CDR3aa: CASSLAPQREQFF
v_gene: TRBV11-2
d_gene: -
abundance: many
j_gene: TRBJ2-1

CDR3nt: TGTGCCAGCAGCAAGACTAGCGCGGAGACCCAGTACTTC
CDR3aa: CASSKTSAETQYF
v_gene: TRBV5-4
d_gene: TRBD2
abundance: many
j_gene: TRBJ2-5

CDR3nt: TGTGCCAGCAGCTCCAGGGACAGGGGAGAGAACCAACAGCCCCAGCATTTT
CDR3aa: CASSSRDRGENQQPQHF
v_gene: TRBV7-9
d_gene: TRBD1
abundance: many
j_gene: TRBJ1-5

CDR3nt: TGTGCCAGCAGCTTAAGCGTAGGTAGCGGGAACTACGAGCAGTACTTC
CDR3aa: CASSLSVGSGNYEQYF
v_gene: TRBV11-2
d_gene: TRBD2
abundance: medium-sized
j_gene: TRBJ2-7

CDR3nt: TGTGCCAGCAGCCGGGGATCACCGGGCACTGAAGCTTTCTTT
CDR3aa: CASSRGSPGTEAFF
v_gene: TRBV27
d_gene: -
abundance: many
j_gene: TRBJ1-1

CDR3nt: TGTGCCAGCAGCTTATGGGGGCGGACTGAAGCTTTCTTT
CDR3aa: CASSLWGRTEAFF
v_gene: TRBV7-6
d_gene: -
abundance: many
j_gene: TRBJ1-1

CDR3nt: TGTGCCAGCAGCTTTCCGAGTGGGAACACTGAAGCTTTCTTT
CDR3aa: CASSFPSGNTEAFF
v_gene: TRBV13
d_gene: -
abundance: many
j_gene: TRBJ1-1

CDR3nt: TGCGCCAGCAGCTTGGTCCCAGCGGGAGATGTACTCGGGGAGCTGTTTTTT
CDR3aa: CASSLVPAGDVLGELFF
v_gene: TRBV5-1
d_gene: TRBD2
abundance: many
j_gene: TRBJ2-2

CDR3nt: TGTGCCAGCAGTCACTACGAGCAGTACTTC
CDR3aa: CASSHYEQYF
v_gene: TRBV6-5
d_gene: -
abundance: many
j_gene: TRBJ2-7

CDR3nt: TGCAGTGCTAGCGGCGGGAGGGCCATAGATACGCAGTATTTT
CDR3aa: CSASGGRAIDTQYF
v_gene: TRBV20-1
d_gene: TRBD2
abundance: many
j_gene: TRBJ2-3

CDR3nt: TGTGCCAGCAGTAATTTGGCGGACTCCTACGAGCAGTACTTC
CDR3aa: CASSNLADSYEQYF
v_gene: TRBV28
d_gene: -
abundance: -
j_gene: TRBJ2-7

CDR3nt: TGTGCCAGCAGTTACTACGATGAGCAGTTCTTC
CDR3aa: CASSYYDEQFF
v_gene: TRBV6-5
d_gene: -
abundance: many
j_gene: TRBJ2-1

CDR3nt: TGTGCCAGCAGGAAGGGGGCCGGTCAGCCCCAGCATTTT
CDR3aa: CASRKGAGQPQHF
v_gene: TRBV2
d_gene: TRBD1
abundance: many
j_gene: TRBJ1-5

CDR3nt: TGCAGTGCTAGACCGGGACAGTACACCGGGGAGCTGTTTTTT
CDR3aa: CSARPGQYTGELFF
v_gene: TRBV20-1
d_gene: TRBD1
abundance: many
j_gene: TRBJ2-2

CDR3nt: TGTGCCAGTAGTAAGCGCAACGGCTACAATGAGCAGTTCTTC
CDR3aa: CASSKRNGYNEQFF
v_gene: TRBV19
d_gene: -
abundance: -
j_gene: TRBJ2-1

CDR3nt: TGTGCCAGCAGCGTCCGACTAGCGGGAGGGCCGAGGGCCTACAATGAGCAGTTCTTC
CDR3aa: CASSVRLAGGPRAYNEQFF
v_gene: TRBV11-2
d_gene: TRBD2
abundance: few
j_gene: TRBJ2-1

CDR3nt: TGTGCCATCAGGAAGACAGAAGGAGAGGGCTACACCTTC
CDR3aa: CAIRKTEGEGYTF
v_gene: TRBV10-3
d_gene: -
abundance: many
j_gene: TRBJ1-2

CDR3nt: TGCAGTGCTAGAGATAGGGGGGACCAAGAGACCCAGTACTTC
CDR3aa: CSARDRGDQETQYF
v_gene: TRBV20-1
d_gene: -
abundance: many
j_gene: TRBJ2-5

CDR3nt: TGTGCCAGCTCACCCGGACGAGCGTCTGAGCAGTTCTTC
CDR3aa: CASSPGRASEQFF
v_gene: TRBV6-5
d_gene: -
abundance: few
j_gene: TRBJ2-1

CDR3nt: TGTGCCAGCCTTACATCGGGGTTGCAGATGAACACTGAAGCTTTCTTT
CDR3aa: CASLTSGLQMNTEAFF
v_gene: TRBV28
d_gene: -
abundance: many
j_gene: TRBJ1-1

CDR3nt: TGCAGCGTTGTAAGGTCGGGGGAGACCCAGTACTTC
CDR3aa: CSVVRSGETQYF
v_gene: TRBV29-1
d_gene: -
abundance: many
j_gene: TRBJ2-5

CDR3nt: TGCAGCGTTGAGGGGGCCGGTCGGGGGACAAAAAGCTATGGCTACACCTTC
CDR3aa: CSVEGAGRGTKSYGYTF
v_gene: TRBV29-1
d_gene: -
abundance: many
j_gene: TRBJ1-2

CDR3nt: TGCAGCGTTGAAGATTTCCGGGGGGGGAACACTGAAGCTTTCTTT
CDR3aa: CSVEDFRGGNTEAFF
v_gene: TRBV29-1
d_gene: -
abundance: -
j_gene: TRBJ1-1

CDR3nt: TGTGCCAGCACAGCACGATCTCCAGATACGCAGTATTTT
CDR3aa: CASTARSPDTQYF
v_gene: TRBV6-5
d_gene: -
abundance: many
j_gene: TRBJ2-3

CDR3nt: TGTGCCAGCAGTCTCGCTATAGGGACCCAGTACTTC
CDR3aa: CASSLAIGTQYF
v_gene: TRBV12-3/TRBV12-4
d_gene: -
abundance: many
j_gene: TRBJ2-5

CDR3nt: TGTGCCAGCAGTTTGGGGATTTGGGGTGGCACCGGGGAGCTGTTTTTT
CDR3aa: CASSLGIWGGTGELFF
v_gene: TRBV28
d_gene: -
abundance: many
j_gene: TRBJ2-2

CDR3nt: TGTGCCAGCAGTTTATACCAGTGGGGCTACACCTTC
CDR3aa: CASSLYQWGYTF
v_gene: TRBV28
d_gene: -
abundance: few
j_gene: TRBJ1-2

CDR3nt: TGTGCCAGCAGTTACCACGACTTTAGCGGGATCTCCTACGAGCAGTACTTC
CDR3aa: CASSYHDFSGISYEQYF
v_gene: TRBV6-5
d_gene: TRBD2
abundance: many
j_gene: TRBJ2-7

CDR3nt: TGTGCCAGCAGCTTTAGCGGGATGCAGTTCTTC
CDR3aa: CASSFSGMQFF
v_gene: TRBV5-8
d_gene: TRBD2
abundance: many
j_gene: TRBJ2-1

CDR3nt: TGTGCCAGCAGCGGGGTAGCGGAGTCCTCCTACGAGCAGTACTTC
CDR3aa: CASSGVAESSYEQYF
v_gene: TRBV9
d_gene: -
abundance: few
j_gene: TRBJ2-7

CDR3nt: TGTGCCAGCAGTGAAGCGCCGCGGGGAACTGAAGCTTTCTTT
CDR3aa: CASSEAPRGTEAFF
v_gene: TRBV2
d_gene: -
abundance: many
j_gene: TRBJ1-1

CDR3nt: TGTGCCAGCAGTCTCGGACTAGCGGGGTACAATGAGCAGTTCTTC
CDR3aa: CASSLGLAGYNEQFF
v_gene: TRBV12-3/TRBV12-4
d_gene: TRBD2
abundance: many
j_gene: TRBJ2-1

CDR3nt: TGTGCCAGCCGCGGGGCCTCTCCGGATGGCTACACCTTC
CDR3aa: CASRGASPDGYTF
v_gene: TRBV6-5
d_gene: -
abundance: many
j_gene: TRBJ1-2

CDR3nt: TGTGCCCTCCGGACTAGCGGGGTCAACACCGGGGAGCTGTTTTTT
CDR3aa: CALRTSGVNTGELFF
v_gene: TRBV6-5
d_gene: TRBD2
abundance: many
j_gene: TRBJ2-2

CDR3nt: TGTGCCAGCAGTTCTCCTAGCGAAGGGGGAGAGACCCAGTACTTC
CDR3aa: CASSSPSEGGETQYF
v_gene: TRBV27
d_gene: -
abundance: -
j_gene: TRBJ2-5

CDR3nt: TGTGCCAGCAGTGCCACAAGAGGGTTCTGGGAGCAGTACTTC
CDR3aa: CASSATRGFWEQYF
v_gene: TRBV27
d_gene: -
abundance: many
j_gene: TRBJ2-7

CDR3nt: TGCGCCAGCAGCCAAGCTCAACGGGAGGGCTATGAGCAGTTCTTC
CDR3aa: CASSQAQREGYEQFF
v_gene: TRBV4-1
d_gene: TRBD2
abundance: -
j_gene: TRBJ2-1

CDR3nt: TGTGCCAGCAGAACGGACAGAAACTATAATTCACCCCTCCACTTT
CDR3aa: CASRTDRNYNSPLHF
v_gene: TRBV2
d_gene: -
abundance: -
j_gene: TRBJ1-6

CDR3nt: TGCAGTGCGAGGGGCGCATCATACGAGCAGTACTTC
CDR3aa: CSARGASYEQYF
v_gene: TRBV20-1
d_gene: -
abundance: many
j_gene: TRBJ2-7

CDR3nt: TGTGCCAGCAGCTCTCTGGCGGGGCCGATCAATGAGCAGTTCTTC
CDR3aa: CASSSLAGPINEQFF
v_gene: TRBV11-2
d_gene: -
abundance: many
j_gene: TRBJ2-1